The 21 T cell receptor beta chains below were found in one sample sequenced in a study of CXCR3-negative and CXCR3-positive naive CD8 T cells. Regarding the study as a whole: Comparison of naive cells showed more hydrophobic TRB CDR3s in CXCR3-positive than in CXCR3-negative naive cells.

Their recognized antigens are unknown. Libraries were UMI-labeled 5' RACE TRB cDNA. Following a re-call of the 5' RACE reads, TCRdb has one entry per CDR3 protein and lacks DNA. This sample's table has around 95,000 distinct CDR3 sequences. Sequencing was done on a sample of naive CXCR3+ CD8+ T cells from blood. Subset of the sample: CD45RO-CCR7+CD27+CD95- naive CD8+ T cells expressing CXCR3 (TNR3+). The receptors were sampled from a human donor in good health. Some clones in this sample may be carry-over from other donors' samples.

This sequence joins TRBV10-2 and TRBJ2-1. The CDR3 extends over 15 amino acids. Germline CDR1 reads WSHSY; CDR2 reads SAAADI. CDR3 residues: CASSVLVSSYNEQFF.

The CDR3 sequence: CASSSGTGFYTF. The rearrangement joins TRBV5-1 to TRBJ1-2; TCRdb's D call, TRBD1, is unchecked because there is no DNA. Germline CDR1 SGHRS, CDR2 YFSETQ. The CDR3 sequence is 12 residues long.

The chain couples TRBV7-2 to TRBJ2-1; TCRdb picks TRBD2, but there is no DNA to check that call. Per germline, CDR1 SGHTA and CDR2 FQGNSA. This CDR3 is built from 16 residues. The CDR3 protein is CASSSLAGDSYNEQFF.

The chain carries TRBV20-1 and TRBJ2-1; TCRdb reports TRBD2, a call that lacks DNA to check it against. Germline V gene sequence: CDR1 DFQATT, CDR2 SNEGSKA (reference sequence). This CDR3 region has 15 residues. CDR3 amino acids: CSAIPGLAAYNEQFF.

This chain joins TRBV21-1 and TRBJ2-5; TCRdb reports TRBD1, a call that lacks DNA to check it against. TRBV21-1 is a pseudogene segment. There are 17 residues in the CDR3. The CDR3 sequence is CASSWTWRGGEQETQYF.

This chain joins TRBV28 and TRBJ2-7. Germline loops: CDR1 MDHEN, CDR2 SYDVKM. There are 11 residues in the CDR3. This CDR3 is CASSFDYEQYF.

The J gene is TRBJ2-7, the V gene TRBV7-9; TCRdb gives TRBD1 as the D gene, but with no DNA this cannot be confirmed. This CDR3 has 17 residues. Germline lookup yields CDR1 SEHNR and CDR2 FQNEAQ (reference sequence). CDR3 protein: CASSLAGQGDIGYEQYF.

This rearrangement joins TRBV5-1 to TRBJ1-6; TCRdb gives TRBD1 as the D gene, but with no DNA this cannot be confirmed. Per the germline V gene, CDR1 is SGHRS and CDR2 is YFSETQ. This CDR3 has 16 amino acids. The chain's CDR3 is CASSYGGSSYNSPLHF.

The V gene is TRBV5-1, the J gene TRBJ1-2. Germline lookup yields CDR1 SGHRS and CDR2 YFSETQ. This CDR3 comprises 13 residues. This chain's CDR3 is CASSYQNDYGYTF.

The chain's CDR3 is CASSFLGTGEQYF. This chain links TRBV7-9 with TRBJ2-7. The CDR3 consists of 13 residues. CDR1 is SEHNR, CDR2 FQNEAQ, per germline (reference sequence). The entire variable domain, with the rest obtained from reference TRBV7-9 and TRBJ2-7, is as follows: DTGVSQNPRHKITKRGQNVTFRCDPISEHNRLYWYRQTLGQGPEFLTYFQNEAQLEKSRLLSDRFSAERPKGSFSTLEIQRTEQGDSAMYLCASSFLGTGEQYFGPGTRLTVT.

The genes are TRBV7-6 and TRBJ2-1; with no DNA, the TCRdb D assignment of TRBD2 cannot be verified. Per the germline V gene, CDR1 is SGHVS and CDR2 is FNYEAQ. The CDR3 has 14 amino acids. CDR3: CASSLSRGDNEQFF.

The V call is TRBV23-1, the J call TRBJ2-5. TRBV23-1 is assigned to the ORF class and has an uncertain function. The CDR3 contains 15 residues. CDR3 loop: CASSQSVQPQETQYF.

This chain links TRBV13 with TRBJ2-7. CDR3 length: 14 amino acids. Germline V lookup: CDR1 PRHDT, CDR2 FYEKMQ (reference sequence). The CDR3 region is CASSPDRGSYEQYF.

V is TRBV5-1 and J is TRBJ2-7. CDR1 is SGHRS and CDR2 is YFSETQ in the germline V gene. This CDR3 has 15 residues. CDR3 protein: CASSLDYLIGYEQYF.

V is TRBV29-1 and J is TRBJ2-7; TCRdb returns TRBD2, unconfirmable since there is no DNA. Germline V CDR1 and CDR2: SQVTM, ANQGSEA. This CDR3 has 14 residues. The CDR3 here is CSGTLGHSSYEQYF.

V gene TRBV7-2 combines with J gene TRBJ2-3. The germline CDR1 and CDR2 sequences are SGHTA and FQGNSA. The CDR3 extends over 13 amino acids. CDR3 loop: CASSPVLGDTQYF.

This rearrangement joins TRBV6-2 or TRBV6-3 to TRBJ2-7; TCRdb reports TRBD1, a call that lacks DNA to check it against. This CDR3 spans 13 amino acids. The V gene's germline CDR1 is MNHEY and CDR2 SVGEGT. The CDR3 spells CASSSGNGNEQYF.

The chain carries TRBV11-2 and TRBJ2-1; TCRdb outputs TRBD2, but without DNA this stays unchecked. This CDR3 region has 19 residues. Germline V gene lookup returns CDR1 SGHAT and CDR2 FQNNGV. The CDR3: CASSRRGVGSAHLTNEQFF.

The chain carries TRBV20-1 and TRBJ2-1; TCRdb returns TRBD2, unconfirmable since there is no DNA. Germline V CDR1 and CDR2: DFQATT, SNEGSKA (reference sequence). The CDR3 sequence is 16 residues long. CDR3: CSARVRPAGNYNEQFF.

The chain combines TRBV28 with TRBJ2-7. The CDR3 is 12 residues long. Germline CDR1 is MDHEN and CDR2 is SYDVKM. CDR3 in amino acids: CASSRQDYEQYF.

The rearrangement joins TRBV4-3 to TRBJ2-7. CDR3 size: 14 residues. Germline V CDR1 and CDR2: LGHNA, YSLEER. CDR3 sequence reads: CASSQGWNGYEQYF.